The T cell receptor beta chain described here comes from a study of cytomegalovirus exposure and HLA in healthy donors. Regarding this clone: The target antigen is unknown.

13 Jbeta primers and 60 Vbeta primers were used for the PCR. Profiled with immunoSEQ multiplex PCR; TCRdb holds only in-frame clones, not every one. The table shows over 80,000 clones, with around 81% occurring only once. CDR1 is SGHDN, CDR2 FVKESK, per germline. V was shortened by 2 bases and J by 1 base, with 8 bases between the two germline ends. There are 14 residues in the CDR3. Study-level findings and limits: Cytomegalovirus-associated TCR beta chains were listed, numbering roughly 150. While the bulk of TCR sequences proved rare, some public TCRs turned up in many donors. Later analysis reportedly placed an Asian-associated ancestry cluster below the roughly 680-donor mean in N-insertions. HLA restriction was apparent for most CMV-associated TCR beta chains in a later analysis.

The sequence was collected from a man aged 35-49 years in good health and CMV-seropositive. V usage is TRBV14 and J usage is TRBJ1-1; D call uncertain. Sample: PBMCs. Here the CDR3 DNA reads TGTGCCAGCAGCCAAAACCTGCGGAACACTGAAGCTTTCTTT. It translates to CASSQNLRNTEAFF.